These 25 T cell receptor beta chains came from one sample sequenced in a study of T cell responses to AZD1222 COVID-19 vaccine. Measured with immunoSEQ multiplex PCR; TCRdb has only the in-frame clones, and not every one. The table shows roughly 55,000 clones, with roughly nine tenths occurring only once. Sequenced here: peripheral blood, sampled on day 0 of AZD1222 vaccination. Receptor source: an adult in good health.

This chain uses TRBV2 with TRBJ2-3; 9 bases are shared with TRBD2. Germline trimming cut 5 bases from V and 2 bases from J; bases unmatched to any gene: 8. The CDR3 is made up of 16 amino acids. The germline gives CDR1 SNHLY, CDR2 FYNNEI. CDR3 protein: CASSIRSSGNTDTQYF. CDR3 nucleotides: TGTGCCAGCAGTATCCGTTCTAGCGGGAACACAGATACGCAGTATTTT.

Here the CDR3 DNA reads TGTGCCAGTAGCACAGGGGGCTCCTATAATTCACCCCTCCACTTT. Translating gives CASSTGGSYNSPLHF. The rearrangement uses TRBV19 and TRBJ1-6, with 8 bases fitting TRBD1. The CDR3 extends over 15 amino acids. Looked up from germline, CDR1 is LNHDA and CDR2 is SQIVND (reference sequence). J gave up 0 bases and V 6 bases, and 1 base lay outside the gene matches. Supplemented by reference TRBV19 and TRBJ1-6, the full variable domain reads DGGITQSPKYLFRKEGQNVTLSCEQNLNHDAMYWYRQDPGQGLRLIYYSQIVNDFQKGDIAEGYSVSREKKESFPLTVTSAQKNPTAFYLCASSTGGSYNSPLHFGNGTRLTVT.

CDR3 amino acids: CASRQDRGTLHF. The CDR3 DNA reads TGTGCCAGCCGACAGGACCGTGGGACCCTCCACTTT. The chain combines TRBV5-4 with TRBJ1-6; the D gene is possibly TRBD1 (6 bases). Trimming took off 7 bases at V and 14 bases at J, with 16 bases between the two ends. This CDR3 is built from 12 residues. Germline V lookup: CDR1 SGHNT, CDR2 YYREEE (reference sequence).

Only one count was recorded for this clone. The chain recombines TRBV10-3 with TRBJ2-5; TRBD1 matches 7 bases. The CDR3 sequence is 14 residues long. The germline V gene has CDR1 ENHRY and CDR2 SYGVKD. The V and J ends lost 5 bases and 2 bases, in that order; junction bases with no gene match: 5. The CDR3 spells CAISLGQVQETQYF. CDR3 bases: TGTGCCATCAGTTTAGGACAGGTACAAGAGACCCAGTACTTC.

This clone was seen a few times. V gene TRBV6-5 combines with J gene TRBJ2-7, with 10 bases matching TRBD1. CDR3 length equals 15 residues. After removal of 4 bases from V and 4 bases from J, the junction contained 7 bases not matched to a gene. The germline gives CDR1 MNHEY, CDR2 SVGAGI. CDR3 nucleotide sequence: TGTGCCAGCAGTTCCATGACAGGGGGCGATTACGAGCAGTACTTC. Protein: CASSSMTGGDYEQYF.

The CDR3 bases are TGTGCCAGCAGCTCAAGGACAGGGGCGAATTCACCCCTCCACTTT. Its translation: CASSSRTGANSPLHF. The V and J genes are TRBV9 and TRBJ1-6; TRBD1 agrees at 9 bases. The CDR3 spans 15 residues. Germline assignment: CDR1 SGDLS and CDR2 YYNGEE. V lost 4 bases and J lost 7; bases outside the gene matches: 6. Complete variable domain (other parts from reference TRBV9 and TRBJ1-6): DSGVTQTPKHLITATGQRVTLRCSPRSGDLSVYWYQQSLDQGLQFLIQYYNGEERAKGNILERFSAQQFPDLHSELNLSSLELGDSALYFCASSSRTGANSPLHFGNGTRLTVT.

The V call is TRBV7-6, the J call TRBJ2-1, with 12 bases matching TRBD1. The CDR3 is made up of 16 amino acids. CDR1 and CDR2 from the germline V gene are SGHVS and FNYEAQ. V was clipped by 4 bases and J by 2 bases; unmatched bases: 3. The chain's CDR3 is CASSSGQGAAYNEQFF. Written as DNA, the CDR3 is TGTGCCAGCAGCTCGGGACAGGGGGCGGCCTACAATGAGCAGTTCTTC. Full variable domain (remainder filled in from reference TRBV7-6 and TRBJ2-1): GAGVSQSPRYKVTKRGQDVALRCDPISGHVSLYWYRQALGQGPEFLTYFNYEAQQDKSGLPNDRFSAERPEGSISTLTIQRTEQRDSAMYRCASSSGQGAAYNEQFFGPGTRLTVL.

The chain carries TRBV6-5 and TRBJ2-1; 8 bases map to TRBD1. Per the germline V gene, CDR1 is MNHEY and CDR2 is SVGAGI. Trimming cost V 6 bases and J 7 bases; bases outside gene matches: 5. The CDR3 covers 13 residues. CDR3 DNA sequence: TGTGCCAGCAGGCAGGGGGCGGGTAATGAGCAGTTCTTC. Translating it yields CASRQGAGNEQFF.

This clone has only a few counts. This chain uses TRBV7-8 with TRBJ2-1; D unresolved. Germline CDR1 SGHVS, CDR2 FQNEAQ. With 7 bases removed from V and 7 bases from J, the gap between germline ends came to 8 bases. CDR3 length: 11 residues. CDR3 amino acids: CASTLGNEQFF. Here the CDR3 DNA reads TGTGCCAGCACCCTAGGGAATGAGCAGTTCTTC.

This chain links TRBV28 with TRBJ2-7, with 7 bases lining up with TRBD1. This CDR3 has 14 residues. Trimming cost V 7 bases and J 2 bases; bases outside gene matches: 8. Germline assignment: CDR1 MDHEN and CDR2 SYDVKM. The DNA for the CDR3 is TGTGCCAGCACCCCGACAGGGTATCCCTACGAGCAGTACTTC. Residues: CASTPTGYPYEQYF.

The table lists this clone with a count of one. The genes are TRBV11-2 and TRBJ2-2; 11 positions agree with TRBD1. This CDR3 has 17 residues. Germline trimming cut 4 bases from V and 3 bases from J; bases unmatched to any gene: 7. Per germline, CDR1 SGHAT and CDR2 FQNNGV. The CDR3 DNA is TGTGCCAGCAGCTCACGGACAGGGGGCTACCACACCGGGGAGCTGTTTTTT. Translation: CASSSRTGGYHTGELFF.

This clone was counted between two and nine times. This chain uses TRBV5-4 with TRBJ1-3; 7 bases align to TRBD1. CDR3 length equals 15 residues. Trimming removed 3 bases from V and 5 bases from J; junction bases left unmatched: 8. Germline CDR1 SGHNT, CDR2 YYREEE (reference sequence). The CDR3 bases are TGTGCCAGCAGCTCCGGGACAGCTAACCGAAACACCATATATTTT. Translation: CASSSGTANRNTIYF.

This chain uses TRBV30 with TRBJ1-3; D remains unclear. Germline CDR1 and CDR2: GTSNPN and SVGIG (reference sequence). The V gene lost 0 bases and the J gene lost 4 bases, with 7 bases spanning the gap. The CDR3 is made up of 13 amino acids. The CDR3 loop reads CAWSVFPGNTIYF. DNA for the CDR3: TGTGCCTGGAGTGTATTCCCGGGAAACACCATATATTTT. The full variable domain, rest sourced from reference TRBV30 and TRBJ1-3, is SQTIHQWPATLVQPVGSPLSLECTVEGTSNPNLYWYRQAAGRGLQLLFYSVGIGQISSEVPQNLSASRPQDRQFILSSKKLLLSDSGFYLCAWSVFPGNTIYFGEGSWLTVV.

The sample holds one count of this clone. The chain is built from TRBV7-8 and TRBJ1-3; the D is unclear. The V gene's germline CDR1 is SGHVS and CDR2 FQNEAQ. The CDR3 runs to 15 residues. Trimming pared 2 bases from V and 3 bases from J, leaving 11 bases between. The CDR3 sequence is CASSLTLSGGNTIYF. The CDR3 bases are TGTGCCAGCAGCTTAACGTTGTCGGGTGGAAACACCATATATTTT.

The chain has TRBV9 and TRBJ2-1; 13 bases align to TRBD2. The V gene end was trimmed by 4 bases and the J gene end by 3 bases; junction bases not matched to a gene: 4. This CDR3 is 16 amino acids long. The V gene's germline CDR1 is SGDLS and CDR2 YYNGEE. This chain's CDR3 is CASSQLAGGYYNEQFF. The CDR3 bases are TGTGCCAGCAGCCAACTAGCGGGAGGGTACTACAATGAGCAGTTCTTC.

Here the CDR3 reads CASSKRLAGEYNEQFF. The CDR3 region has the DNA TGCGCCAGCAGCAAAAGGCTAGCGGGAGAATACAATGAGCAGTTCTTC. The J gene is TRBJ2-1, the V gene TRBV5-1; 10 bases are a match to TRBD2. CDR1 and CDR2 (germline): SGHRS, YFSETQ. V lost 4 bases and J lost 4; bases outside the gene matches: 8. The CDR3 consists of 16 residues.

V gene TRBV14 combines with J gene TRBJ1-1; D remains ambiguous. V lost 0 bases and J lost 1, with 3 bases in between. Germline CDR1 SGHDN, CDR2 FVKESK. This CDR3 is built from 13 residues. CDR3: CASSQDWNTEAFF. Written as DNA, the CDR3 is TGTGCCAGCAGCCAAGATTGGAACACTGAAGCTTTCTTT.

The chain is built from TRBV7-9 and TRBJ2-1; 9 bases map to TRBD2. CDR1 and CDR2 (germline): SEHNR, FQNEAQ (reference sequence). The CDR3 has 14 residues. The J segment lost 5 bases and the V segment lost 5 bases, leaving 4 bases of the junction unmatched. The CDR3 sequence: CASSPWTSDNEQFF. CDR3 DNA: TGTGCCAGCAGCCCCTGGACTAGCGACAATGAGCAGTTCTTC.

V usage is TRBV18 and J usage is TRBJ2-7; TRBD2 matches at 9 bases. The J segment lost 4 bases and the V segment lost 0 bases, leaving 7 bases of the junction unmatched. Germline V lookup: CDR1 KGHSH, CDR2 LQKENI. The length of the CDR3 is 16 residues. The CDR3: CASSPPSGLAIYEQYF. Written as DNA, the CDR3 is TGTGCCAGCTCACCACCGTCGGGACTAGCAATATACGAGCAGTACTTC.

V and J are TRBV7-3 and TRBJ1-1, with 7 bases lining up with TRBD1. This CDR3 is built from 16 residues. V trimming: 2 bases; J trimming: 0 bases; junction bases outside the gene matches: 6. The V gene's germline CDR1 is SGHTA and CDR2 FQGTGA. The CDR3 DNA follows: TGTGCCAGCAGCTTAGGGGGCAGGGGGATGAACACTGAAGCTTTCTTT. Amino acids: CASSLGGRGMNTEAFF.

This clone was detected once. V is TRBV2 and J is TRBJ2-7; D call uncertain. Germline assignment: CDR1 SNHLY and CDR2 FYNNEI. V was pared by 3 bases and J by 5 bases, with 5 bases between. The CDR3 totals 11 residues. The CDR3, as DNA: TGTGCCAGCAGTGAGATTCACGAGCAGTACTTC. Translated: CASSEIHEQYF.

This rearrangement joins TRBV16 to TRBJ2-4; 7 positions agree with TRBD2. Trimming cost V 2 bases and J 2 bases; bases outside gene matches: 6. Germline CDR1 is KGHSY and CDR2 is FQNENV. The CDR3 consists of 16 residues. CDR3 nucleotide sequence: TGTGCCAGCAGCCAAGGGGGGGGATGGACCAAAAACATTCAGTACTTC. Its translation: CASSQGGGWTKNIQYF.

The gene calls are TRBV2 and TRBJ2-7, with TRBD1 identical over 10 bases. The V segment lost 7 bases and the J segment 5 bases; nucleotides outside the gene matches: 5. The CDR3 length is 13 residues. Germline V gene data show CDR1 as SNHLY and CDR2 as FYNNEI. CDR3 sequence: CASNTGTGDEQYF. The DNA for the CDR3 is TGTGCCAGCAACACCGGGACAGGGGACGAGCAGTACTTC.

V and J are TRBV19 and TRBJ1-3; no clear D gene. This CDR3 region has 16 residues. The V end lost 6 bases, the J end lost 1 base, and 16 bases lay between the germline ends. Looked up from germline, CDR1 is LNHDA and CDR2 is SQIVND (reference sequence). The CDR3 protein is CASSLPGGPSGNTIYF. As DNA, the CDR3 is TGTGCCAGTAGCCTGCCGGGCGGCCCATCTGGAAACACCATATATTTT.

The chain employs TRBV6-5 and TRBJ1-2; possible D gene TRBD1, 5 bases. The V gene lost 8 bases and the J gene lost 8 bases, with 15 bases spanning the gap. Germline-derived CDR1 and CDR2 are MNHEY and SVGAGI. CDR3 length: 12 amino acids. CDR3 residues: CASRRQGVGYTF. The CDR3, as DNA: TGTGCCAGCCGACGGCAGGGCGTCGGCTACACCTTC.